This T cell receptor (beta chain) emerged from a study of blood T cells in healthy people across ages. For the second PCR, which ran for about 6 to 12 cycles, a sample-barcoded 5' primer and a J-beta primer mix were used. TCRdb processed the 5' RACE reads anew with MiXCR; each CDR3 protein has one entry. The sample has roughly 570,000 distinct CDR3 sequences, roughly a quarter seen once. On this clonotype itself: Its antigen is still unknown.

No fewer than 7 million PBMCs went into each sample. Study-wide results and limits: A conclusive naive versus antigen-experienced comparison was prevented by the unsorted PBMCs.

This CDR3 is 14 amino acids long. Germline CDR1 MNHNS, CDR2 SASEGT. Trimming shortened V by 1 base and J by 7 bases, and 8 bases separated the two germline ends. This chain connects TRBV6-1 to TRBJ1-6; D call uncertain. This sequence was found in a woman in her 70s in good health. The sample consisted of blood. This CDR3 reads CASSEDWGNSPLHF. CDR3 coding DNA: TGTGCCAGCAGTGAAGATTGGGGAAATTCACCCCTCCACTTT.